Shown below are 16 T cell receptor beta chains from a single sample sequenced in a study of blood T cell repertoires in COVID-19. Sequenced by immunoSEQ multiplex PCR; TCRdb stores in-frame clones only, minus some. This table holds 95,000 to 100,000 clones, approximately 89% found once. The sample was peripheral blood. These TCRs come from a woman between 25 and 40 years old with acute or convalescent COVID-19.

The CDR3 DNA is TGTGCCATCAGTCAACAGGGAAAGAACACTGAAGCTTTCTTT. This sequence encodes CAISQQGKNTEAFF. This chain links TRBV10-3 with TRBJ1-1; tentative D call: TRBD1 (6 bases). The germline V and J ends were trimmed by 5 bases and 1 base, with 11 bases remaining between them. This CDR3 has 14 residues. Germline V gene sequence: CDR1 ENHRY, CDR2 SYGVKD.

The chain recombines TRBV3-1 (or the pseudogene TRBV3-2) with TRBJ2-7; D possibly corresponds to TRBD2 (6 bases). The CDR3 is 14 amino acids. Trimming stripped 0 bases from V and 7 bases from J, with 13 bases between. Germline CDR1 LGHDT, CDR2 YNNKEL (reference sequence). CDR3 region: CASSQDLSAGEQYF. The DNA of the CDR3 is TGTGCCAGCAGCCAAGATTTATCGGCGGGGGAGCAGTACTTC.

The chain employs TRBV19 and TRBJ1-5, with 10 bases lining up with TRBD1. J lost 7 bases, V lost 8 bases, and 8 bases had no gene match. Germline V CDR1 and CDR2: LNHDA, SQIVND (reference sequence). The CDR3 is 14 amino acids. The CDR3 here is CASRDRGARQPQHF. CDR3 DNA sequence: TGTGCCAGTCGGGACAGGGGCGCGAGGCAGCCCCAGCATTTT.

CDR3 DNA sequence: TGCGCCAGCAGTCGTCAGTACACCGGGGAGCTGTTTTTT. This gives the protein CASSRQYTGELFF. The rearrangement links TRBV4-1 to TRBJ2-2, with D unresolved. The CDR3 extends over 13 amino acids. The ends were cut back, 6 bases at V and 3 bases at J, with 8 bases in the middle. In germline, CDR1 is MGHRA, CDR2 YSYEKL.

The chain carries TRBV4-1 and TRBJ1-2; D is unclear. The CDR3 is made up of 13 amino acids. Germline CDR1 MGHRA, CDR2 YSYEKL. The V end was cut by 1 base, the J end by 13 bases, with 16 bases between. In DNA, the CDR3 is TGCGCCAGCAGCCAAGGGATAGCGAGGGCCAGCACCTTC. Amino acids: CASSQGIARASTF.

This clone was detected a few times. The chain employs TRBV6-5 and TRBJ2-7, with a tentative D call TRBD2 (5 bases). The CDR3 is 14 amino acids. Germline V gene lookup returns CDR1 MNHEY and CDR2 SVGAGI. V lost 2 bases, J lost 0 bases, and 8 bases lay in between. In nucleotides, the CDR3 is TGTGCCAGCAGTTACCGGAGGTCCTCCTACGAGCAGTACTTC. This translates into CASSYRRSSYEQYF.

The V gene is TRBV7-6, the J gene TRBJ2-7; 7 nucleotides match TRBD1. The CDR3 is 17 residues long. After removal of 5 bases from V and 3 bases from J, the junction contained 16 bases not matched to a gene. CDR1 is SGHVS and CDR2 is FNYEAQ in the germline V gene. As DNA, the CDR3 is TGTGCCAGCAGCGAAATACCGGGACAGTCAAATCTCTACGAGCAGTACTTC. As protein: CASSEIPGQSNLYEQYF. Full variable domain (rest looked up from reference TRBV7-6 and TRBJ2-7): GAGVSQSPRYKVTKRGQDVALRCDPISGHVSLYWYRQALGQGPEFLTYFNYEAQQDKSGLPNDRFSAERPEGSISTLTIQRTEQRDSAMYRCASSEIPGQSNLYEQYFGPGTRLTVT.

This chain joins TRBV6-1 and TRBJ1-1, with a weak D call TRBD1 (6 bases). The germline V and J ends were trimmed by 4 bases and 0 bases, with 15 bases remaining between them. CDR1 is MNHNS and CDR2 is SASEGT in the germline V gene. The CDR3 sequence is 16 residues long. CDR3 DNA: TGTGCCAGCAGTGCTTACCTGCAGGGGCTGAACACTGAAGCTTTCTTT. Translated: CASSAYLQGLNTEAFF.

The chain has TRBV15 and TRBJ2-3, with TRBD2 matching 7 bases. This CDR3 spans 16 amino acids. The V gene end was trimmed by 5 bases and the J gene end by 1 base; junction bases not matched to a gene: 9. Germline loops: CDR1 LNHNV, CDR2 YYDKDF (reference sequence). The CDR3, as DNA: TGTGCCACCAGCCCTGGGGGGGTAGCAGGCACAGATACGCAGTATTTT. Amino acid sequence: CATSPGGVAGTDTQYF.

As DNA, the CDR3 is TGCGCCAGCACCCTCCAACCACCAGGGGAGACCCAGTACTTC. It encodes CASTLQPPGETQYF. The chain joins TRBV5-1 to TRBJ2-5; D perhaps matches TRBD1 (5 bases). Germline V gives CDR1 SGHRS, CDR2 YFSETQ. The CDR3 is 14 amino acids. Trimming removed 6 bases from V and 5 bases from J, with 17 bases in between.

To note about this clone: One junction end disagrees with the germline gene, perhaps due to a read error. The V call is TRBV13, the J call TRBJ1-2, with 9 nucleotides matching TRBD1. Germline loops: CDR1 PRHDT, CDR2 FYEKMQ (reference sequence). The CDR3 consists of 15 residues. CDR3 bases: TGTGCCAGCAGCGTAGGCACAGGGGGCTTCTATGGCTACACCTTC. It specifies CASSVGTGGFYGYTF.

This clone was picked up a small number of times. The chain couples TRBV5-1 to TRBJ1-1, with TRBD1 matching 7 bases. V was pared by 4 bases and J by 1 base, with 1 base of the junction left unmatched. Looked up from germline, CDR1 is SGHRS and CDR2 is YFSETQ. The CDR3 is 13 amino acids. The CDR3 sequence is CASSTGANTEAFF. The CDR3 nucleotides read TGCGCCAGCAGCACAGGGGCGAACACTGAAGCTTTCTTT.

The rearrangement links TRBV9 to TRBJ1-1; D call uncertain. The length of the CDR3 is 15 residues. Germline assignment: CDR1 SGDLS and CDR2 YYNGEE. V lost 0 bases and J 5 bases, leaving 14 bases between the germline ends. This CDR3 is CASSVEPRVGTEAFF. The CDR3 bases are TGTGCCAGCAGCGTAGAGCCGAGGGTGGGAACTGAAGCTTTCTTT.

V usage is TRBV2 and J usage is TRBJ2-3; the D gene is possibly TRBD2 (6 bases). The CDR3 consists of 10 residues. Germline V CDR1 and CDR2: SNHLY, FYNNEI. Trimming removed 8 bases at V and 6 bases at J, with 6 bases between. The CDR3 DNA reads as TGTGCCAGCGGGGGGGATACGCAGTATTTT. Translation: CASGGDTQYF.

The chain combines TRBV11-2 with TRBJ1-1; weak D call: TRBD1 (5 bases). Germline-derived CDR1 and CDR2 are SGHAT and FQNNGV. The CDR3 spans 17 residues. V was shortened by 4 bases and J by 0 bases, with 18 bases between the two germline ends. The CDR3 DNA sequence: TGTGCCAGCAGCTGGCTCGGGGGGAAAGGGATGAACACTGAAGCTTTCTTT. Amino acid sequence: CASSWLGGKGMNTEAFF.

The chain has TRBV30 and TRBJ1-6; the D is unclear. The V end lost 0 bases, the J end lost 7 bases, and 10 bases lay between the germline ends. The CDR3 sequence is 14 residues long. From germline, CDR1 is GTSNPN and CDR2 SVGIG (reference sequence). CDR3 DNA sequence: TGTGCCTGGAGTGTACTATCTAGGAATTCACCCCTCCACTTT. Its translation is CAWSVLSRNSPLHF.